This passage covers 18 T cell receptor beta chains from one sample sequenced in a study of blood T cell repertoires in COVID-19. Libraries were prepared by immunoSEQ multiplex PCR; TCRdb keeps only in-frame clonotypes and omits some of them. The sample has 150,000 to 200,000 clones, about 80% seen once; the top ten hold roughly 8.4%. Sequencing was done on a sample of peripheral blood. The source of these receptors is a man aged 55 to 70 with acute or convalescent COVID-19.

The gene calls are TRBV25-1 and TRBJ2-7, with a tentative D call TRBD2 (6 bases). The CDR3 has 16 residues. Trimming removed 4 bases at V and 1 base at J, with 17 bases between. CDR1 and CDR2 (germline): MGHDK, SYGVNS. CDR3 loop: CASSASWDSGSYEQYF. In nucleotides, the CDR3 is TGTGCCAGCAGTGCCTCCTGGGACTCAGGGTCCTACGAGCAGTACTTC.

This rearrangement joins TRBV5-1 to TRBJ2-1, with 11 bases identical to TRBD1. The CDR3 extends over 16 amino acids. From germline, CDR1 is SGHRS and CDR2 YFSETQ. The ends lost 4 bases at V and 6 bases at J; junction bases unmatched: 9. CDR3 amino acids: CASSLHSGTGGNEQFF. The CDR3 nucleotides are TGCGCCAGCAGCCTACATTCCGGGACAGGGGGCAATGAGCAGTTCTTC.

The rearrangement uses TRBV20-1 and TRBJ2-1, with 10 nucleotides matching TRBD2. Germline V gives CDR1 DFQATT, CDR2 SNEGSKA (reference sequence). After removal of 3 bases from V and 2 bases from J, the junction contained 4 bases not matched to a gene. The length of the CDR3 is 15 residues. CDR3 nucleotides: TGCAGTGCTAGTACTAGCGGGGTCACCTACAATGAGCAGTTCTTC. Its translation is CSASTSGVTYNEQFF.

This chain connects TRBV12-2 to TRBJ2-7; the D segment call TRBD1 is taken from the table without a DNA check. TRBV12-2 is tagged as a pseudogene. The CDR3 length is 15 residues. CDR3: CASRLTGTEDYEQYF. CDR3 sequence (DNA): TGTGCAAGTCGCTTAACAGGGACGGAAGACTACGAGCAGTACTTC.

The J gene is TRBJ1-1, the V gene TRBV29-1, with TRBD1 matching 9 bases. CDR1 and CDR2 from the germline V gene are SQVTM and ANQGSEA. The J segment lost 2 bases and the V segment lost 4 bases, leaving 2 bases of the junction unmatched. The CDR3 has 13 amino acids. The CDR3 DNA is TGCAGCGTTGGTACAGGGGGCAACACTGAAGCTTTCTTT. Translation: CSVGTGGNTEAFF.

A single count supports this clone. The rearrangement joins TRBV19 to TRBJ1-5; 8 bases fit TRBD1. This CDR3 is 14 amino acids long. The V and J ends lost 4 bases and 4 bases, in that order; junction bases with no gene match: 3. Germline-derived CDR1 and CDR2 are LNHDA and SQIVND (reference sequence). For the CDR3, the DNA is TGTGCCAGTAGTAGCGGGACAGGTAATCAGCCCCAGCATTTT. It specifies CASSSGTGNQPQHF. The full variable domain, in which reference TRBV19 and TRBJ1-5 provide the parts outside the CDR3, is DGGITQSPKYLFRKEGQNVTLSCEQNLNHDAMYWYRQDPGQGLRLIYYSQIVNDFQKGDIAEGYSVSREKKESFPLTVTSAQKNPTAFYLCASSSGTGNQPQHFGDGTRLSIL.

V is TRBV18 and J is TRBJ1-2; 7 positions match TRBD1. This CDR3 is built from 15 residues. CDR1 is KGHSH and CDR2 is LQKENI in the germline V gene. V was clipped by 6 bases and J by 2 bases; unmatched bases: 9. CDR3 DNA: TGTGCCAGCTCGCGCGACAGGGCGGAAAACTATGGCTACACCTTC. Translation gives CASSRDRAENYGYTF.

This clone has a single count. This chain links TRBV24-1 with TRBJ1-2; D is unclear. The germline V and J ends were trimmed by 6 bases and 8 bases, with 9 bases remaining between them. Germline CDR1 KGHDR, CDR2 SFDVKD. CDR3 length equals 11 residues. The CDR3 sequence: CATSTVEGYTF. The CDR3 coding sequence is TGTGCCACCAGTACAGTGGAAGGCTACACCTTC.

The chain is built from TRBV29-1 and TRBJ2-3, with a weak D call TRBD1 (5 bases). Germline CDR1 reads SQVTM; CDR2 reads ANQGSEA. V was pared by 7 bases and J by 4 bases, with 21 bases between. The CDR3 is made up of 15 amino acids. CDR3 loop: CSAVRRRQQADTQYF. The CDR3 DNA reads TGCAGCGCTGTCCGCAGGAGACAGCAAGCAGATACGCAGTATTTT.

V is TRBV29-1 and J is TRBJ2-2; 10 bases are shared with TRBD2. CDR3 length: 16 amino acids. Trimming removed 6 bases from V and 2 bases from J; junction bases left unmatched: 9. Germline V lookup: CDR1 SQVTM, CDR2 ANQGSEA. Here the CDR3 DNA reads TGCAGCGTGTCATTCGTAGCGGGGGGTAACACCGGGGAGCTGTTTTTT. Residues: CSVSFVAGGNTGELFF.

The rearrangement joins TRBV19 to TRBJ1-6; the D is unclear. Germline V gives CDR1 LNHDA, CDR2 SQIVND (reference sequence). This CDR3 comprises 15 residues. V lost 3 bases and J lost 6, with 12 bases in between. CDR3 DNA: TGTGCCAGTAGTATCAGTTCGTCAGTTAATTCACCCCTCCACTTT. This gives the protein CASSISSSVNSPLHF.

In this sample, this clone turned up once. This chain's CDR3 is CASSVGVARPTDTQYF. DNA for the CDR3: TGTGCCAGCAGCGTAGGGGTAGCGAGGCCAACAGATACGCAGTATTTT. The chain uses TRBV9 and TRBJ2-3, with D possibly being TRBD2 (5 bases). The V and J ends lost 0 bases and 3 bases respectively, with 14 bases between them. Germline V gene data show CDR1 as SGDLS and CDR2 as YYNGEE. The CDR3 loop spans 16 amino acids.

The rearrangement joins TRBV10-3 to TRBJ2-2; TRBD1 is a possible D gene (6 bases). Trimming cost V 7 bases and J 6 bases, with 18 bases left between them. From germline, CDR1 is ENHRY and CDR2 SYGVKD. The CDR3 runs 15 residues. CDR3 in DNA: TGTGCCATCAAACTCCAGGGGCCCGGGGCCGGGGAGCTGTTTTTT. This sequence encodes CAIKLQGPGAGELFF.

This clone has more than one count but fewer than ten. The chain combines TRBV3-1 (or the pseudogene TRBV3-2) with TRBJ1-5; D not certain. Trimming shortened V by 4 bases and J by 6 bases, and 10 bases separated the two germline ends. The CDR3 loop spans 13 amino acids. Germline loops: CDR1 LGHDT, CDR2 YNNKEL (reference sequence). CDR3 DNA sequence: TGTGCCAGCAGCCTCGGGGTGGGTCAGCCCCAGCATTTT. It specifies CASSLGVGQPQHF.

The chain recombines TRBV11-2 with TRBJ2-5, with a weak D call TRBD2 (6 bases). The CDR3 runs 17 residues. CDR1 and CDR2 (germline): SGHAT, FQNNGV. Trimming removed 6 bases at V and 2 bases at J, with 22 bases between. The CDR3 region has the DNA TGTGCCAGCAGAGCGGGCCAAGGGACTCTAATACAAGAGACCCAGTACTTC. This encodes CASRAGQGTLIQETQYF.

The rearrangement joins TRBV4-1 to TRBJ1-3; D is undetermined. The CDR3 extends over 16 amino acids. The V end was cut by 5 bases, the J end by 1 base, with 15 bases between. Germline assignment: CDR1 MGHRA and CDR2 YSYEKL. CDR3 sequence (DNA): TGCGCCAGCAGCTCACCGACACCTCAGTCTGGAAACACCATATATTTT. Protein: CASSSPTPQSGNTIYF.

This clone was observed once. This rearrangement joins TRBV18 to TRBJ1-3, with D hard to call. CDR3 length equals 17 residues. V dropped 1 base and J dropped 0 bases, with 13 bases sitting between them. Germline V gene sequence: CDR1 KGHSH, CDR2 LQKENI. Here the CDR3 DNA reads TGTGCCAGCTCACCACGGCGGTTGGTAGACTCTGGAAACACCATATATTTT. Its protein product is CASSPRRLVDSGNTIYF.

V usage is TRBV5-6 and J usage is TRBJ1-1; maybe TRBD1 (6 bases). The ends were cut back, 0 bases at V and 4 bases at J, with 13 bases in the middle. This CDR3 has 15 residues. Germline loops: CDR1 SGHDT, CDR2 YYEEEE. CDR3 DNA: TGTGCCAGCAGCTTGGGGGGGCAAGGAGGCACTGAAGCTTTCTTT. This codes for CASSLGGQGGTEAFF. Using reference TRBV5-6 and TRBJ1-1 for the parts outside the CDR3, the full variable domain is DAGVTQSPTHLIKTRGQQVTLRCSPKSGHDTVSWYQQALGQGPQFIFQYYEEEERQRGNFPDRFSGHQFPNYSSELNVNALLLGDSALYLCASSLGGQGGTEAFFGQGTRLTVV.